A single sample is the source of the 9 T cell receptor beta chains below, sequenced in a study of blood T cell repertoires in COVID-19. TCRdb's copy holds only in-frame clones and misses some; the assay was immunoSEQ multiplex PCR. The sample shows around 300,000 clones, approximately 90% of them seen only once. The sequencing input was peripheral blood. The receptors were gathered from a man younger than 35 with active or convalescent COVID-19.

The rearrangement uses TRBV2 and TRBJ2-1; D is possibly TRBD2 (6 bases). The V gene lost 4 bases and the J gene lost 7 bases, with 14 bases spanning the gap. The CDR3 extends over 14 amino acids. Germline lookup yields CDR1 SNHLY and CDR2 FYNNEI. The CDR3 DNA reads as TGTGCCAGCAGTGTGGCTAGCGTTTTAAATGAGCAGTTCTTC. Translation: CASSVASVLNEQFF.

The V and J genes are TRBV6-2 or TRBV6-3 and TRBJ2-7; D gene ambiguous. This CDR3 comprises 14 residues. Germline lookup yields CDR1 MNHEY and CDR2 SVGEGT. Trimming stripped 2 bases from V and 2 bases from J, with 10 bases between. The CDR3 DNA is TGTGCCAGCAGTTACAGCGAGTTAACCTACGAGCAGTACTTC. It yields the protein CASSYSELTYEQYF.

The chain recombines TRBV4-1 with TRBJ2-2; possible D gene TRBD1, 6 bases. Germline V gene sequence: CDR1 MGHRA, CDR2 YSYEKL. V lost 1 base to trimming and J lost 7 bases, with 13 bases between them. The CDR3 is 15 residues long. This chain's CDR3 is CASSQGGLVLGELFF. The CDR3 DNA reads TGCGCCAGCAGCCAAGGGGGGCTAGTTCTCGGGGAGCTGTTTTTT.

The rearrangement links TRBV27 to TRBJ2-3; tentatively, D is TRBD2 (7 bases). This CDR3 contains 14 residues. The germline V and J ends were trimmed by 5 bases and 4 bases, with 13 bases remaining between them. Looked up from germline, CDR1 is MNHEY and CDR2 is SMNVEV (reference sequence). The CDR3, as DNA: TGTGCCAGCAGTAGGCGGGGGCAACCAGATACGCAGTATTTT. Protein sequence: CASSRRGQPDTQYF.

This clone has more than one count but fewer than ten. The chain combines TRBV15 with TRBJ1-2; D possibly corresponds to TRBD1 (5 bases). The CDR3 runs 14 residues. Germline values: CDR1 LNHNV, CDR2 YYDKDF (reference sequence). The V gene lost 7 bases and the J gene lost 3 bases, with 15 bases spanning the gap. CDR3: CATNPRKGYYGYTF. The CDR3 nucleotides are TGTGCCACCAACCCCAGGAAGGGGTACTATGGCTACACCTTC.

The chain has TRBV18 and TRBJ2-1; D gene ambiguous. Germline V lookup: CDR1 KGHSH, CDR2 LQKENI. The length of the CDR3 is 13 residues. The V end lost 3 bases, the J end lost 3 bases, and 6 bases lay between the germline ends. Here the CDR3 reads CASSPDNYNEQFF. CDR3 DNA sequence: TGTGCCAGCTCACCCGACAACTACAATGAGCAGTTCTTC. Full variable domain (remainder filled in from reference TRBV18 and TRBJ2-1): NAGVMQNPRHLVRRRGQEARLRCSPMKGHSHVYWYRQLPEEGLKFMVYLQKENIIDESGMPKERFSAEFPKEGPSILRIQQVVRGDSAAYFCASSPDNYNEQFFGPGTRLTVL.

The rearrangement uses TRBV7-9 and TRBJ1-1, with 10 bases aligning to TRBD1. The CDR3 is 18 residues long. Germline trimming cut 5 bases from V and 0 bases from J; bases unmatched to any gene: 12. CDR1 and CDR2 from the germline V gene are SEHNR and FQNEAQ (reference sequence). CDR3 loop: CASSPTRTDRGLNTEAFF. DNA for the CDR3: TGTGCCAGCAGCCCGACCCGAACCGACAGGGGGCTGAACACTGAAGCTTTCTTT.

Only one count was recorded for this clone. The chain's CDR3 is CASSSPSGGPTGELFF. CDR3 DNA sequence: TGCGCCAGCAGCTCGCCTAGCGGGGGCCCCACCGGGGAGCTGTTTTTT. The rearrangement uses TRBV5-1 and TRBJ2-2; TRBD2 matches 10 bases. Germline CDR1 reads SGHRS; CDR2 reads YFSETQ. The CDR3 loop spans 16 amino acids. Trimming at V came to 3 bases and at J to 4 bases, leaving 6 bases not matched to a gene. Full variable domain (missing parts from reference TRBV5-1 and TRBJ2-2): KAGVTQTPRYLIKTRGQQVTLSCSPISGHRSVSWYQQTPGQGLQFLFEYFSETQRNKGNFPGRFSGRQFSNSRSEMNVSTLELGDSALYLCASSSPSGGPTGELFFGEGSRLTVL.

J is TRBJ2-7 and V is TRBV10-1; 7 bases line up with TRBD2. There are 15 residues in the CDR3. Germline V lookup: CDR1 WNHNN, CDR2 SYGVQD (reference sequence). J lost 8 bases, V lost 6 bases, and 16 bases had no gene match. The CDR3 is CASSLGGDPPRQQYF. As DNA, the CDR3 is TGCGCCAGCAGCCTGGGGGGGGACCCCCCCAGGCAGCAGTACTTC.